This T cell receptor (beta chain) was identified during a study of blood T cells in healthy people across ages. After removal of 6 bases from V and 7 bases from J, the junction contained 16 bases not matched to a gene. The CDR3 sequence is 16 residues long. Germline V lookup: CDR1 MNHNY, CDR2 SVGAGI (reference sequence). A sample-barcoded 5' primer and a J-beta primer mix were used in a second PCR of roughly 7 to 11 cycles. TCRdb ran MiXCR on the 5' RACE reads and lists one entry per CDR3 protein. The sample consists of hundreds of thousands of distinct CDR3 sequences, roughly 25% of them appearing once. The same sample was also studied in work on T cells of mothers and their children.

J is TRBJ2-5 and V is TRBV6-6; 8 bases fit TRBD2. The specimen sequenced was blood. The sequence derives from a boy aged 5-17 years in good health. This CDR3 reads CASSSPRLALRGTQYF. The CDR3 DNA is TGTGCCAGCAGCTCCCCCCGACTAGCGCTTAGGGGGACCCAGTACTTC.